This TCR beta chain stems from a study of Tregs in tolerant kidney transplant recipients. Regarding the study as a whole: Antigen-driven expansion was suggested because donor-specific Tregs expanded more than all Tregs in tolerant patients.

Trimming took off 3 bases at V and 2 bases at J, with 14 bases between the two ends. The CDR3 totals 16 residues. Germline-derived CDR1 and CDR2 are SGHRS and YFSETQ. Some clones are missing from TCRdb's copy, which holds only in-frame ones; the method was immunoSEQ multiplex PCR. This sample has tens of thousands of clones, with 93% found just once. Unstimulated Tregs (CD4+CD25+CD127-) and CD4+CD25- non-Tregs were sorted from PBMCs. In the case of this clone: Its specificity is not known.

The receptor was isolated from a human donor who received a combined kidney and bone marrow transplant. The sample was CD4+ T cells from blood, taken before the transplant. This chain joins TRBV5-1 and TRBJ2-2, with D unresolved. CDR3 in DNA: TGCGCCAGCAGCTATGGTCAGGCTGGAAACACCGGGGAGCTGTTTTTT. Translation: CASSYGQAGNTGELFF.